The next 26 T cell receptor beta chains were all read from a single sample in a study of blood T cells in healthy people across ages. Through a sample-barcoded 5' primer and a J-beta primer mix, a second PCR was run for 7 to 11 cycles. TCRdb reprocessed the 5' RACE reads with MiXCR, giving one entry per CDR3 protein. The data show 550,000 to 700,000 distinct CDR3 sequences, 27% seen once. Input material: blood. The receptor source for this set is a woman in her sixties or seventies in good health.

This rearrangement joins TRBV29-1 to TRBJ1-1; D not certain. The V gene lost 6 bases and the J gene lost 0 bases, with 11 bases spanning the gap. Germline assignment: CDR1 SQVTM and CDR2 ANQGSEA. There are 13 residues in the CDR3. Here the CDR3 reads CSVSTGMNTEAFF. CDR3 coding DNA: TGCAGCGTCTCGACGGGAATGAACACTGAAGCTTTCTTT.

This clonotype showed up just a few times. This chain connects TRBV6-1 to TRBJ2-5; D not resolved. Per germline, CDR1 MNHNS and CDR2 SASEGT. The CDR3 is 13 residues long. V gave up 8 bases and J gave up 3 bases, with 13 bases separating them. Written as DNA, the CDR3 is TGTGCCAGCGGTAATGTGTGGGAAGAGACCCAGTACTTC. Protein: CASGNVWEETQYF.

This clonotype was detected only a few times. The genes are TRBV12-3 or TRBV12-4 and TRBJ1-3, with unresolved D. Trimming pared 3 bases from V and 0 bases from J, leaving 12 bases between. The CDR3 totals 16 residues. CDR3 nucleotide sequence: TGTGCCAGCAGTTTCGCAAGGTTTACCTCTGGAAACACCATATATTTT. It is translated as CASSFARFTSGNTIYF.

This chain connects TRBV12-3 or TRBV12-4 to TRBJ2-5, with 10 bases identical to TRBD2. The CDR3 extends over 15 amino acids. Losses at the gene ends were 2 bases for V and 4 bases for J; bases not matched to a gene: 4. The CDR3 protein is CASSLQAGGTETQYF. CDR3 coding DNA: TGTGCCAGCAGTTTACAAGCGGGGGGGACAGAGACCCAGTACTTC.

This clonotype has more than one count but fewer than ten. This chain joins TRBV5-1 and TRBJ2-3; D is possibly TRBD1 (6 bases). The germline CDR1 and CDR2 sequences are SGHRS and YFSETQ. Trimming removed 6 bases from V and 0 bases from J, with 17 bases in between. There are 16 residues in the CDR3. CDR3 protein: CASNQIGTKSTDTQYF. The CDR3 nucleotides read TGCGCCAGCAACCAGATAGGGACAAAAAGCACAGATACGCAGTATTTT.

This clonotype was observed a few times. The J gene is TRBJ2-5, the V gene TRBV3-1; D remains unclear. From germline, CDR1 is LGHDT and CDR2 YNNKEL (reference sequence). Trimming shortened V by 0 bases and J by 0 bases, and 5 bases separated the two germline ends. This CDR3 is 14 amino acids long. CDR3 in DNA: TGTGCCAGCAGCCAAGATGAATACCAAGAGACCCAGTACTTC. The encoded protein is CASSQDEYQETQYF.

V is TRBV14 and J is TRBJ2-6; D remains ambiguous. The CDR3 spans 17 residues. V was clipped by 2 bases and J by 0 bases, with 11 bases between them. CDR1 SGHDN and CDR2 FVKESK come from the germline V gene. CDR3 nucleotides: TGTGCCAGCAGCCAATGGGTAACAGCCTCTGGGGCCAACGTCCTGACTTTC. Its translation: CASSQWVTASGANVLTF.

CDR3 amino acids: CASSRKTRAGELFF. CDR3 bases: TGTGCCAGCAGCCGGAAAACTAGGGCCGGGGAGCTGTTTTTT. The chain is built from TRBV3-1 and TRBJ2-2, with a possible D match to TRBD2 (5 bases). Per the germline V gene, CDR1 is LGHDT and CDR2 is YNNKEL (reference sequence). The CDR3 runs to 14 residues. Trimming took off 4 bases at V and 6 bases at J, with 12 bases between the two ends.

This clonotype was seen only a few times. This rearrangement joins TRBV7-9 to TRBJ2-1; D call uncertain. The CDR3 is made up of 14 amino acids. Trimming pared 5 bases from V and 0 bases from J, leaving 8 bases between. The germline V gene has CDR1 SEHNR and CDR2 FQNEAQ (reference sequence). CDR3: CASSQPPSYNEQFF. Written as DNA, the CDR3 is TGTGCCAGCAGCCAGCCCCCCTCCTACAATGAGCAGTTCTTC. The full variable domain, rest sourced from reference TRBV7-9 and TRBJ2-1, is DTGVSQNPRHKITKRGQNVTFRCDPISEHNRLYWYRQTLGQGPEFLTYFQNEAQLEKSRLLSDRFSAERPKGSFSTLEIQRTEQGDSAMYLCASSQPPSYNEQFFGPGTRLTVL.

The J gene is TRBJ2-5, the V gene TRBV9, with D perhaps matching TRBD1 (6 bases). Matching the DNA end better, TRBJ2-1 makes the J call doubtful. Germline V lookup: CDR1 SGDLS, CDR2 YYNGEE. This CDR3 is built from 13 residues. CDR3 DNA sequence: TGTGCCAGCAGCGTCATACAGGGCAATGAGCAGTTCTTC. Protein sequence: CASSVIQGNEQFF.

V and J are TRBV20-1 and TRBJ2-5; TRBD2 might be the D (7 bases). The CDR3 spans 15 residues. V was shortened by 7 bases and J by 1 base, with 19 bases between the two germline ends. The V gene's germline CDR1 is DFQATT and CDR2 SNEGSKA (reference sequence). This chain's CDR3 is CSVKRGRAVQETQYF. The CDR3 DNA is TGCAGTGTAAAGAGGGGGAGGGCGGTCCAAGAGACCCAGTACTTC.

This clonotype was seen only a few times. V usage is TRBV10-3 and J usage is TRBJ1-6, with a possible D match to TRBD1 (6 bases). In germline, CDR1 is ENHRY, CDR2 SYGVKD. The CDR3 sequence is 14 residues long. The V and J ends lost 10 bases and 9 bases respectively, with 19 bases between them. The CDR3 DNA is TGTGCCACCAAGACTGGAGAGGGGGTTTCACCCCTCCACTTT. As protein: CATKTGEGVSPLHF.

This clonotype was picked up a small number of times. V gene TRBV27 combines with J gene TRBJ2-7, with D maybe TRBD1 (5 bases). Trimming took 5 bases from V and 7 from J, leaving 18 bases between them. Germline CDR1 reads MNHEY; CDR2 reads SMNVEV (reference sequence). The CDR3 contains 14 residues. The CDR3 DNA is TGTGCCAGCAGTCGACAGAACCCTCCTTGGGAGCAGTACTTC. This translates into CASSRQNPPWEQYF.

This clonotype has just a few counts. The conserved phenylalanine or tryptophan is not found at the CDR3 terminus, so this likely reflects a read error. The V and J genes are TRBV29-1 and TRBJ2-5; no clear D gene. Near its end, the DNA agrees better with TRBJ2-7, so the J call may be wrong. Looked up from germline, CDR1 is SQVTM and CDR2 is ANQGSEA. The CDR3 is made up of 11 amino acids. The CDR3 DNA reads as TGCAGCGCCAGCTACGACTCCGAGCAGTACCTC. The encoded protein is CSASYDSEQYL.

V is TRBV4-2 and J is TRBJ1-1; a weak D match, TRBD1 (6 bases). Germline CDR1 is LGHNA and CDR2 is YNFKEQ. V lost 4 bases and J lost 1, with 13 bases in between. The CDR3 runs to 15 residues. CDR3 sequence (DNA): TGTGCCAGCAGCCCCGGACAGACCGCGAACACTGAAGCTTTCTTT. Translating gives CASSPGQTANTEAFF.

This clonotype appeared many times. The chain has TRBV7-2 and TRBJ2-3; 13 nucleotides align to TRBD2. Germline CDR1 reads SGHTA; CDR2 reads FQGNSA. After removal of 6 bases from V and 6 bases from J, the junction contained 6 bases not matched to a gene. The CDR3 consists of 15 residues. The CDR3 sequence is CASRLTSGGGDTQYF. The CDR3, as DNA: TGTGCCAGCAGACTTACTAGCGGGGGGGGGGATACGCAGTATTTT.

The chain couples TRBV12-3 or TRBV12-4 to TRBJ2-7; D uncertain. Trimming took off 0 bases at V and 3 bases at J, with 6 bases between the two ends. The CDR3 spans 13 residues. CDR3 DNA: TGTGCCAGCAGTTTAGCTATTAACTACGAGCAGTACTTC. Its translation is CASSLAINYEQYF.

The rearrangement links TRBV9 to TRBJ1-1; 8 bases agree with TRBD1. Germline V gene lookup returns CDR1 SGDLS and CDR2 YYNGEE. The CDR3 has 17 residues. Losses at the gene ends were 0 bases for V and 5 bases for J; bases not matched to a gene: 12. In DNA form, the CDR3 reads TGTGCCAGCAGCGTAGGCGTTCAGGGCAGGGGGCGAACTGAAGCTTTCTTT. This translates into CASSVGVQGRGRTEAFF.

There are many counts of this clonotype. CDR3 amino acids: CASSLALTPWETQYF. CDR3 nucleotides: TGTGCCAGCAGCTTAGCTTTGACCCCGTGGGAGACCCAGTACTTC. The V and J genes are TRBV7-2 and TRBJ2-5; D not resolved. The CDR3 contains 15 residues. V was cut by 0 bases and J by 5 bases, with 13 bases left in between. CDR1 is SGHTA and CDR2 is FQGNSA in the germline V gene.

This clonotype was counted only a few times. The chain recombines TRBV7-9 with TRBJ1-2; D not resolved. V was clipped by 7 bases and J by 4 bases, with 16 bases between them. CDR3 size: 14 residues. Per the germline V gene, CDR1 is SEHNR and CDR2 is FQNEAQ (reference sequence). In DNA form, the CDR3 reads TGTGCCAGCACTCAAACCCTCGGCAGCTATGGCTACACCTTC. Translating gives CASTQTLGSYGYTF. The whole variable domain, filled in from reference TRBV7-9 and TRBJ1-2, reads DTGVSQNPRHKITKRGQNVTFRCDPISEHNRLYWYRQTLGQGPEFLTYFQNEAQLEKSRLLSDRFSAERPKGSFSTLEIQRTEQGDSAMYLCASTQTLGSYGYTFGSGTRLTVV.

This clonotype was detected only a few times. The CDR3 sequence: CSARYLGGLSEQFF. CDR3 DNA sequence: TGCAGTGCTAGATACCTAGGGGGGCTCAGTGAGCAGTTCTTC. The chain carries TRBV20-1 and TRBJ2-1; D is perhaps TRBD1 or TRBD2 (6 bases each). V was pared by 2 bases and J by 9 bases, with 17 bases between. The CDR3 spans 14 residues. Germline-derived CDR1 and CDR2 are DFQATT and SNEGSKA (reference sequence).

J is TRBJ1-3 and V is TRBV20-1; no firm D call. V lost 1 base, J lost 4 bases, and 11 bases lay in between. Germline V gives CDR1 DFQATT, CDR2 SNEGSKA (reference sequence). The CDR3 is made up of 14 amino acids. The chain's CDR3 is CSARAGGGGNTIYF. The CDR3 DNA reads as TGCAGTGCTAGAGCTGGAGGAGGCGGAAACACCATATATTTT.

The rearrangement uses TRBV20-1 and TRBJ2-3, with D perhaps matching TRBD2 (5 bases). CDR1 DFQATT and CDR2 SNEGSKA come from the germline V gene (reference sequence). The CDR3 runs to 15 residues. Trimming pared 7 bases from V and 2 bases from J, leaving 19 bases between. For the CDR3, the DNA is TGCAGTGTCCCACGACGCCGGGATTTCACAGATACGCAGTATTTT. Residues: CSVPRRRDFTDTQYF.

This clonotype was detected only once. The CDR3: CASSLVDGGDTQYF. In DNA, the CDR3 is TGTGCCAGCAGCTTAGTGGACGGCGGAGATACGCAGTATTTT. This rearrangement joins TRBV7-9 to TRBJ2-3; D uncertain. The germline V and J ends were trimmed by 1 base and 5 bases, with 10 bases remaining between them. Germline V CDR1 and CDR2: SEHNR, FQNEAQ (reference sequence). The CDR3 contains 14 residues.

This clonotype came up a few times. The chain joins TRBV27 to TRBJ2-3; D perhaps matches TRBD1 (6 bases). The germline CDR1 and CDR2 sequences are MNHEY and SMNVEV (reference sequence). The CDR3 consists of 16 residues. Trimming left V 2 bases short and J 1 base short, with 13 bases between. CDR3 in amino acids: CASSLTYTGRTDTQYF. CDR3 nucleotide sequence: TGTGCCAGCAGTTTAACGTATACAGGGCGCACAGATACGCAGTATTTT.

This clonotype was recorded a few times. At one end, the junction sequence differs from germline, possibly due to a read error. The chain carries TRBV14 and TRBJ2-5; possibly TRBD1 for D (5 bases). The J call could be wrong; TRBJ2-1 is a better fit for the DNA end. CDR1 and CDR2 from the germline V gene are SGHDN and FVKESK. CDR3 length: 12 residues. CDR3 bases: TGTGCCGGCAGTAGGACAAGTACCGAGCAGTTCTTC. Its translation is CAGSRTSTEQFF.